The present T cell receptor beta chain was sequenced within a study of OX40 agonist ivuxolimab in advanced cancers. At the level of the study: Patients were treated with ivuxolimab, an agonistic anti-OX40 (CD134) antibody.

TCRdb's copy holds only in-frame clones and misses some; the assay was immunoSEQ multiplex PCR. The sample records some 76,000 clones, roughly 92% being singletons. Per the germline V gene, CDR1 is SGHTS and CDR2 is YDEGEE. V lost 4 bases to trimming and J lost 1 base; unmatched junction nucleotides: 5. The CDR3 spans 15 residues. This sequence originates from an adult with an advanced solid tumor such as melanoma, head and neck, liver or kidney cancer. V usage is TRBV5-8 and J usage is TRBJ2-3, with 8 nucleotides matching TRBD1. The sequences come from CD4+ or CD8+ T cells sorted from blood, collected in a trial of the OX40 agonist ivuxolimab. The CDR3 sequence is CASSGRGLGTDTQYF. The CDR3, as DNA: TGTGCCAGCAGCGGCAGGGGGCTCGGCACAGATACGCAGTATTTT.